This T cell receptor (beta chain) was documented in a study of cytomegalovirus exposure and HLA in healthy donors. General study findings and limits: Later, an analysis found that common viral pathogens appeared to be linked with several of the most significant clusters.

60 Vbeta and 13 Jbeta primers were used in PCR. Libraries were prepared by immunoSEQ multiplex PCR; TCRdb keeps only in-frame clonotypes and omits some of them. The sample records roughly 150,000 clones, about 80% being singletons. Concerning this clone: Its antigen remains unknown.

Germline V gene data show CDR1 as MDHEN and CDR2 as SYDVKM. The ends were cut back, 5 bases at V and 2 bases at J, with 16 bases in the middle. CDR3 length: 15 amino acids. Sequenced input: PBMCs. This chain joins TRBV28 and TRBJ2-7, with D perhaps matching TRBD1 (6 bases). The source is a middle-aged man in good health and CMV-seropositive. As DNA, the CDR3 is TGTGCCAGCAGTCCCTTGGTGGGGGCCCCCTACGAGCAGTACTTC. It codes for CASSPLVGAPYEQYF.